This TCR beta chain was captured by sequencing in a study of response to subunit inactivated influenza vaccine (dated by TCRdb to between 2018 and 2020). Looking at the study overall: Deep quantitative T cell receptor repertoire profiling was used in the study to track responses to a trivalent subunit inactivated influenza vaccine.

This clonotype came up a few times. It has no known antigen specificity. Base qualities are missing; no much larger clone stands one base away. Results the study describes overall, beyond this receptor: It was suggested by the authors that each seasonal influenza vaccination may recruit only a limited number of new T cells.

The receptor library was made with RT-PCR. Sequencer: Illumina HiSeq 2500. In-frame beta chains were kept once TCRdb had trimmed the public reads at Q25 with fastp and called clones with MiXCR. Rows merge per CDR3 protein into single entries with the most common DNA and genes. This sample gives roughly 760,000 distinct CDR3 sequences in total; approximately 22% of them show up just once. Clones ranked in the top ten supply roughly 10% of the sample. Taken from the germline V gene (reference sequence), the CDR1 and CDR2 loops are SGHAT and FQDESV. From the cysteine through the phenylalanine, the CDR3 covers 19 amino acids. The DNA shown is the 57-base CDR3, in frame from base 1. V is cut by 5 bases and J by 7 bases, and the space between the germline ends is 27 bases.

This TCR was sampled from a man aged 50 to 60 who received an inactivated influenza vaccine. Donor details come from another sample of the same person, matched by shared clones. Recombination joined TRBV11-1 with TRBJ1-6; the D gene is perhaps TRBD1, from 6 matching bases. Sequenced material: PBMCs from blood, taken about 5 days after vaccination. For the CDR3, the sequence is CASSDKPGDLLGSNSPLHF. The nucleotides read TGTGCCAGCAGCGATAAGCCAGGGGACCTTCTTGGGTCCAATTCACCCCTCCACTTT. This CDR3, with the reference TRBV11-1 and TRBJ1-6 proteins standing in past its ends, gives the full variable domain EAEVAQSPRYKITEKSQAVAFWCDPISGHATLYWYRQILGQGPELLVQFQDESVVDDSQLPKDRFSAERLKGVDSTLKIQPAELGDSAMYLCASSDKPGDLLGSNSPLHFGNGTRLTVT.